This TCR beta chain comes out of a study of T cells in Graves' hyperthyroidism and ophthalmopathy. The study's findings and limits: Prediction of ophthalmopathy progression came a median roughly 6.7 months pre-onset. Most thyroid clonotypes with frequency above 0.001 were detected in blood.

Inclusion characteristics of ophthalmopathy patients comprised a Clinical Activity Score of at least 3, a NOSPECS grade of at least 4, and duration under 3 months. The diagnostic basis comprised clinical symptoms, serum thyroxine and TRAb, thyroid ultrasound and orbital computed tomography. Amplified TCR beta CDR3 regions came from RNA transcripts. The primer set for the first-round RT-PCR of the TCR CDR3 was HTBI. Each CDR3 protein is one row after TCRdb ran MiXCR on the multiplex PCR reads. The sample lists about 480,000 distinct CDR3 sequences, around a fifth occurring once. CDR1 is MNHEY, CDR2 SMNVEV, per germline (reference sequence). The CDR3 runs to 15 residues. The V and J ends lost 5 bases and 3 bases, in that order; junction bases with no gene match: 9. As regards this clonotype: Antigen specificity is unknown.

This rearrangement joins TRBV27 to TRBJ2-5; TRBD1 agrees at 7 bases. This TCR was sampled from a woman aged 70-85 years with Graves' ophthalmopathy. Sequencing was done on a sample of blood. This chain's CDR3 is CASSLSGTEKETQYF. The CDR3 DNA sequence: TGTGCCAGCAGTCTCTCCGGGACAGAGAAAGAGACCCAGTACTTC.